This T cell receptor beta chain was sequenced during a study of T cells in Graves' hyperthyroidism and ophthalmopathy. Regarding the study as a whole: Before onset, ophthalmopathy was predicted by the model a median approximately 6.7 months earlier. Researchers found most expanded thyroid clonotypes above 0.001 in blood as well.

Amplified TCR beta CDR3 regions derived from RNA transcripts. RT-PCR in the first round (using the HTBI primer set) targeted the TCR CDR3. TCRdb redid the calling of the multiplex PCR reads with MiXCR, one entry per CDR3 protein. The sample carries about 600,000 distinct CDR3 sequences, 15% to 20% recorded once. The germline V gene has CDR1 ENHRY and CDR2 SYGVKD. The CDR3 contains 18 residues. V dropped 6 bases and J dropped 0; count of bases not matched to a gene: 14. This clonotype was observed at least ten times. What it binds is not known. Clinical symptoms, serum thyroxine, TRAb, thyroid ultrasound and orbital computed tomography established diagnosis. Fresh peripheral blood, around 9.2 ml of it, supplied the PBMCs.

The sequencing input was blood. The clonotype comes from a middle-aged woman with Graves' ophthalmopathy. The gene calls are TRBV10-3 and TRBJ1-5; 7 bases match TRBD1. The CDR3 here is CAIRHRWGDSYSNQPQHF. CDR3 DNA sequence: TGTGCCATCAGGCACCGTTGGGGGGACAGCTATAGCAATCAGCCCCAGCATTTT.